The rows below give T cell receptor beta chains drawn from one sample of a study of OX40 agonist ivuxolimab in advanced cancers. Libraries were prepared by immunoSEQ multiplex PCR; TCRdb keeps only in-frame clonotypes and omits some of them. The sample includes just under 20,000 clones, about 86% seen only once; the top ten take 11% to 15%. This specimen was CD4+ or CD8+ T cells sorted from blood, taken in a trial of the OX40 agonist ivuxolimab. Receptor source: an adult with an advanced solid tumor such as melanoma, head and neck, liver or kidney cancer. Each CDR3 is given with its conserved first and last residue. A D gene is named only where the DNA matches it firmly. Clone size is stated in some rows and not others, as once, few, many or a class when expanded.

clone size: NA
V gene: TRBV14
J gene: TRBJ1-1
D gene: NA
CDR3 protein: CASKGTLNTEAFF
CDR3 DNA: TGTGCCAGCAAGGGGACTTTGAACACTGAAGCTTTCTTT

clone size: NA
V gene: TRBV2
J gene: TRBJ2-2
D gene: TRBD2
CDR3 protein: CASRGTSGGSGELFF
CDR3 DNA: TGTGCCAGCAGAGGGACTAGCGGGGGTTCCGGGGAGCTGTTTTTT

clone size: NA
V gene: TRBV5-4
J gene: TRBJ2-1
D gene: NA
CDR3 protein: CASSLDWTSGNEQFF
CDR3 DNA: TGTGCCAGCAGCTTGGATTGGACTTCAGGTAATGAGCAGTTCTTC

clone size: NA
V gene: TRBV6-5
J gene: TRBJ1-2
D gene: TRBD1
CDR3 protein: CASITPGTGDGYTF
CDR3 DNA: TGTGCCAGCATCACACCCGGGACAGGGGATGGCTACACCTTC

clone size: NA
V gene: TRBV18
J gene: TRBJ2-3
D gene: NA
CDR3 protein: CASSPGRTDTQYF
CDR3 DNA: TGTGCCAGCTCACCGGGCAGGACAGATACGCAGTATTTT

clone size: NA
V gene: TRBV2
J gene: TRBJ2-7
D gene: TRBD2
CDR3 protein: CASRKGSSGSSEQYF
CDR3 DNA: TGTGCCAGCAGGAAAGGGTCTAGCGGGAGTTCCGAGCAGTACTTC

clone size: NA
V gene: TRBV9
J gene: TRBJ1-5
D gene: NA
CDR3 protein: CASSLGDTYQPQHF
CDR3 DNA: TGTGCCAGCAGCTTAGGTGACACCTATCAGCCCCAGCATTTT

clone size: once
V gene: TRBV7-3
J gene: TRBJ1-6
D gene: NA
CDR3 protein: CASSLTPGTNSPLHF
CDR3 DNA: TGTGCCAGCAGCTTAACTCCGGGGACCAATTCACCCCTCCACTTT

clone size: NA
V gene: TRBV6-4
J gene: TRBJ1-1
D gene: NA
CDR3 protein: CASSARLNTEAFF
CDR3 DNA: TGTGCCAGCAGTGCCCGATTGAACACTGAAGCTTTCTTT

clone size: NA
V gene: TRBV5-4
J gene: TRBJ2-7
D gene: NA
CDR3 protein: CASSLDRAVSYEQYF
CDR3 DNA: TGTGCCAGCAGCTTGGATAGGGCAGTCTCCTACGAGCAGTACTTC

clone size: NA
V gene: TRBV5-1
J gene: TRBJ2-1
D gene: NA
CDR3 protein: CASSPSWDPVNEQFF
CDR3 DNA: TGCGCCAGCAGCCCGAGCTGGGACCCAGTCAATGAGCAGTTCTTC

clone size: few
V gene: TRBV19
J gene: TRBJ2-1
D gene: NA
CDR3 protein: CASSPLSGDSDPYNEQFF
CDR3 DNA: TGTGCCAGTAGCCCCCTATCCGGGGACTCCGATCCTTACAATGAGCAGTTCTTC

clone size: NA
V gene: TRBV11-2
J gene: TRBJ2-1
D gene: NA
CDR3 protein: CASSQQSDVANEQFF
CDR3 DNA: TGTGCCAGCAGCCAACAAAGCGACGTCGCCAATGAGCAGTTCTTC

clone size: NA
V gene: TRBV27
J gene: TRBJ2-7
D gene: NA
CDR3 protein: CASSFTTHSYEQYF
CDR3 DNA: TGTGCCAGCAGTTTTACCACTCACTCCTACGAGCAGTACTTC

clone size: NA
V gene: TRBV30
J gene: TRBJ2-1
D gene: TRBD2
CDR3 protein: CAWSNWGGYNEQFF
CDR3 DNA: TGTGCCTGGAGTAACTGGGGGGGCTACAATGAGCAGTTCTTC

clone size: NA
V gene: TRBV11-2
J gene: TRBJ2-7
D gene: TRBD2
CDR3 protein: CASKLAGVYEQYF
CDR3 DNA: TGTGCCAGCAAACTAGCGGGAGTTTACGAGCAGTACTTC

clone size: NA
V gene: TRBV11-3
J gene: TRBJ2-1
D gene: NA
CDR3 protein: CASSLEMDKGNEQFF
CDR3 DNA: TGTGCCAGCAGCTTAGAGATGGACAAAGGTAATGAGCAGTTCTTC

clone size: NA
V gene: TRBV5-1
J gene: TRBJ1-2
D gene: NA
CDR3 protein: CASSFVRAEGGYTF
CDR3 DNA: TGCGCCAGCAGCTTCGTCCGGGCTGAGGGTGGCTACACCTTC

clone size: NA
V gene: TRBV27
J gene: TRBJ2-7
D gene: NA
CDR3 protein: CASSLQLAGHEQYF
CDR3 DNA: TGTGCCAGCAGTTTACAACTAGCAGGGCACGAGCAGTACTTC

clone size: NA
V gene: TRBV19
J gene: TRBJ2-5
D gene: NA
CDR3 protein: CASSRSGVGETQYF
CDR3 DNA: TGTGCCAGTAGTCGGTCGGGAGTGGGAGAGACCCAGTACTTC

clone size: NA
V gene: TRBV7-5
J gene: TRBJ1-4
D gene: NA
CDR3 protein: CVRSYPTGRGTNEKLFF
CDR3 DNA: TGTGTCAGAAGCTACCCGACAGGGCGGGGAACTAATGAAAAACTGTTTTTT

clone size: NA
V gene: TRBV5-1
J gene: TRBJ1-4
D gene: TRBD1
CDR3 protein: CASSLQGAANEKLFF
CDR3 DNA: TGCGCCAGCAGCTTACAGGGGGCGGCTAATGAAAAACTGTTTTTT

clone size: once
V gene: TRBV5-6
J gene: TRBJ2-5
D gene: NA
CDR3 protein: CASNQAFDRDQETQYF
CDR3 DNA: TGTGCCAGCAACCAGGCCTTTGATCGGGACCAAGAGACCCAGTACTTC

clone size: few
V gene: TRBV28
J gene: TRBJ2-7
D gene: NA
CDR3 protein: CASSFFERSYEQYF
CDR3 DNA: TGTGCCAGCAGTTTTTTCGAAAGGTCCTACGAGCAGTACTTC

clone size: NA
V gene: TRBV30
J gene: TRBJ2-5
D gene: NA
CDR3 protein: CAWEPGAAGETQYF
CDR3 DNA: TGTGCCTGGGAGCCAGGGGCAGCCGGGGAGACCCAGTACTTC

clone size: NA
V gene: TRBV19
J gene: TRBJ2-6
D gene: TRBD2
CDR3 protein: CASSGGANSGANVLTF
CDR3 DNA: TGTGCCAGTAGCGGGGGGGCAAACTCTGGGGCCAACGTCCTGACTTTC

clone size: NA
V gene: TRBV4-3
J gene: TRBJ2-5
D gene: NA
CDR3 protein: CASSQDWSQETQYF
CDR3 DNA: TGCGCCAGCAGCCAAGACTGGAGTCAAGAGACCCAGTACTTC

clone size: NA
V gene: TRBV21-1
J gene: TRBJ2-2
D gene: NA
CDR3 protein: CASSIQRRTEYERRDANTGELFF
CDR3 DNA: TGTGCCAGCAGCATCCAGAGGAGGACGGAGTATGAGCGTAGGGACGCGAACACCGGGGAGCTGTTTTTT

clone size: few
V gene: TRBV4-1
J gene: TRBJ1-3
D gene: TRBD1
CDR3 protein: CASSQEARQGGIGNTIYF
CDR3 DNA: TGCGCCAGCAGCCAAGAGGCCCGACAGGGGGGTATCGGAAACACCATATATTTT

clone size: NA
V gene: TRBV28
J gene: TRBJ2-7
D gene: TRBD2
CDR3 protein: CASSGTSGGTYEQYF
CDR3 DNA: TGTGCCAGCAGTGGGACTAGCGGGGGGACCTACGAGCAGTACTTC

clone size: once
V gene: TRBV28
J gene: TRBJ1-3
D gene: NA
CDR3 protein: CASSLSRSGNTIYF
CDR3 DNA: TGTGCCAGCAGTTTATCTCGCTCTGGAAACACCATATATTTT

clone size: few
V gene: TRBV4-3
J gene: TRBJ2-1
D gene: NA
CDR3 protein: CASSQDRGPTNEQFF
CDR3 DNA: TGCGCCAGCAGCCAAGACCGCGGCCCAACCAATGAGCAGTTCTTC

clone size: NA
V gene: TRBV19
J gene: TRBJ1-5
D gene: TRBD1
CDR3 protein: CASSSRDRESYSNQPQHF
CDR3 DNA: TGTGCCAGTAGCAGCCGGGACAGGGAGAGTTATAGCAATCAGCCCCAGCATTTT

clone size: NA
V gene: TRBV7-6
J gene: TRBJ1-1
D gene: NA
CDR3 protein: CASSLALGTEAFF
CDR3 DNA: TGTGCCAGCAGCTTAGCGTTGGGAACTGAAGCTTTCTTT

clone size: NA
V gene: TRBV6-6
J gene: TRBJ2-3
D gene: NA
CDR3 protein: CASSQLGVPDTQYF
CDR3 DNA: TGTGCCAGCAGTCAGTTAGGTGTGCCCGATACGCAGTATTTT

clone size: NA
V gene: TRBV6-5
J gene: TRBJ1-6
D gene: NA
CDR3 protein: CASSYAVSYNSPLHF
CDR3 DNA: TGTGCCAGCAGTTACGCTGTCAGCTATAATTCACCCCTCCACTTT

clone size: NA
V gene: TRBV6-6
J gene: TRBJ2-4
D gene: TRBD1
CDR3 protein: CASRDQNRGDIQYF
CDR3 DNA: TGTGCCAGCAGGGACCAGAACAGGGGGGACATTCAGTACTTC

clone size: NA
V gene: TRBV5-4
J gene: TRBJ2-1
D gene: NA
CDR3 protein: CASSPGQGYEQFF
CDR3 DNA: TGTGCCAGCAGCCCTGGCCAGGGCTATGAGCAGTTCTTC

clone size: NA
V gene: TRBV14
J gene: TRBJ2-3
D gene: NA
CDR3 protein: CASSQLDSTDTQYF
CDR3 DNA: TGTGCCAGCAGCCAATTGGACTCCACAGATACGCAGTATTTT

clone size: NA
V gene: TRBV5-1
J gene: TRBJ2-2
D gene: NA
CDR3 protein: CASTRDAGAKTGELFF
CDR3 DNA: TGCGCCAGCACACGGGACGCGGGGGCTAAGACCGGGGAGCTGTTTTTT

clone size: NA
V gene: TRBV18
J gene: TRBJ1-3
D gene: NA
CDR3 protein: CASSPPDEFGNTIYF
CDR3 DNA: TGTGCCAGCTCACCACCCGACGAGTTTGGAAACACCATATATTTT

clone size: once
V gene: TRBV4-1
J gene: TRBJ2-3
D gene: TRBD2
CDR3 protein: CASSPLWGLAGGSSTDTQYF
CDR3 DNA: TGCGCCAGCAGCCCCCTGTGGGGACTAGCGGGGGGATCTAGCACAGATACGCAGTATTTT

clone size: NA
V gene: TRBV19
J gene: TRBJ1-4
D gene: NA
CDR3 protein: CATRTGATNEKLFF
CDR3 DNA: TGTGCCACTCGTACCGGAGCAACTAATGAAAAACTGTTTTTT

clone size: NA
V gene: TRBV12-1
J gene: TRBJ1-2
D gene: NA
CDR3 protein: CASSFEDRPYGYTF
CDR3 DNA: TGTGCCAGCAGCTTTGAGGACCGGCCCTATGGCTACACCTTC

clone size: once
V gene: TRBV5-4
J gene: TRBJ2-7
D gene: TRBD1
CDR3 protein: CASSFTGAYEQYF
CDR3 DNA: TGTGCCAGCAGCTTTACAGGGGCCTACGAGCAGTACTTC

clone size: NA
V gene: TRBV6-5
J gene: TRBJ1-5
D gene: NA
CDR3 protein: CASSFRGNQPQHF
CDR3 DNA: TGTGCCAGCAGTTTTCGGGGCAATCAGCCCCAGCATTTT

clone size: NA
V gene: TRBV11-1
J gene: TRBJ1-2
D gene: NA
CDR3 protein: CASSRDGGYGYTF
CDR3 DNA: TGTGCCAGCAGCCGCGACGGCGGCTATGGCTACACCTTC

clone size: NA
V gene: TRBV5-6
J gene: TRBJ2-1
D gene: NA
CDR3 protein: CASSVPPGIQQFF
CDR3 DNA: TGTGCCAGCAGCGTACCCCCAGGGATCCAGCAGTTCTTC

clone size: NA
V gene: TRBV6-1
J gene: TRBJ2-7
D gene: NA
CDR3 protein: CASRDQGSSYEQYF
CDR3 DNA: TGTGCCAGCAGAGACCAGGGATCCTCCTACGAGCAGTACTTC

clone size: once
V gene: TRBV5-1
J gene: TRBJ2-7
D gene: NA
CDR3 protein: CASSLGAAISYEQYF
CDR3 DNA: TGCGCCAGCAGCTTGGGGGCAGCGATAAGTTACGAGCAGTACTTC

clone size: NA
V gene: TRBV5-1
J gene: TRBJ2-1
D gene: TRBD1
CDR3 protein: CASSLVPQGAGIGNEQFF
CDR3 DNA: TGCGCCAGCAGCTTGGTCCCTCAGGGGGCGGGGATTGGTAATGAGCAGTTCTTC